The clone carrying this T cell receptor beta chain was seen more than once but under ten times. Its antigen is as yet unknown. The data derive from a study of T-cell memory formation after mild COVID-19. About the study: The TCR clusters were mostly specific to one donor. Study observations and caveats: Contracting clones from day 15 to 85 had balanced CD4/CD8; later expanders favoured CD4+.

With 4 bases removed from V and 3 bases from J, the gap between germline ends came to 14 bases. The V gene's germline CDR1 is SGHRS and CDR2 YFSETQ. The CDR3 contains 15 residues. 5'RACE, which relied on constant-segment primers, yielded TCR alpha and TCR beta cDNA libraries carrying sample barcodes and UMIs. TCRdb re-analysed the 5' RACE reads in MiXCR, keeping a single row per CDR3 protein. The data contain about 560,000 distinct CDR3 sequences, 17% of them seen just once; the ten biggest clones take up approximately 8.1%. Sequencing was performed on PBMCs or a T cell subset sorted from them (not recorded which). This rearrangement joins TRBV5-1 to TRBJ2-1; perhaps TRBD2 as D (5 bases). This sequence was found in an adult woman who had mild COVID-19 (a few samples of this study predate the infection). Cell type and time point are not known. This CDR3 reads CASSPGISGYNEQFF. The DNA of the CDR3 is TGCGCCAGCAGCCCCGGGATATCTGGCTACAATGAGCAGTTCTTC.